This T cell receptor (beta chain) was sequenced for a study of regulatory T cells in long-lasting Graves disease. Described time point: newly diagnosed GD, antithyroid drugs for less than 3 months. PBMC-derived RNA was used for the TCR library. The V end lost 0 bases, the J end lost 5 bases, and 14 bases lay between the germline ends. In germline, CDR1 is SGHDT, CDR2 YYEEEE. This CDR3 spans 15 amino acids. Whole-study findings and limits: Researchers reported studying only peripheral blood, not thyroid tissue.

Arm-PCR of CDR3 regions and iRepertoire HTBI primers were the basis on which TCR beta libraries were built. Authors' processing steps: Analysis of the samples identified roughly 62 TRBV and 14 TRBJ segments. TCRdb recomputed calls from the multiplex PCR reads with MiXCR, one row per CDR3 protein. The authors' filters were not applied to this entry. The table has approximately 540,000 distinct CDR3 sequences, around 11% seen once. This clonotype was seen a few times. Its antigen is not identified. The sample was also linked to a second study, of T cells in Graves' hyperthyroidism and ophthalmopathy. That source reports: Patients aged 18 to 65 had newly diagnosed hyperthyroidism of under 2 months' duration.

The sequence was collected from a young woman with Graves disease. Source: peripheral blood mononuclear cells (PBMCs), taken at new diagnosis, from a patient treated with antithyroid drugs. This chain joins TRBV5-6 and TRBJ2-5; D not resolved. The CDR3, as DNA: TGTGCCAGCAGCTTGGAAGCGACCAATGGGGAGACCCAGTACTTC. This sequence encodes CASSLEATNGETQYF.